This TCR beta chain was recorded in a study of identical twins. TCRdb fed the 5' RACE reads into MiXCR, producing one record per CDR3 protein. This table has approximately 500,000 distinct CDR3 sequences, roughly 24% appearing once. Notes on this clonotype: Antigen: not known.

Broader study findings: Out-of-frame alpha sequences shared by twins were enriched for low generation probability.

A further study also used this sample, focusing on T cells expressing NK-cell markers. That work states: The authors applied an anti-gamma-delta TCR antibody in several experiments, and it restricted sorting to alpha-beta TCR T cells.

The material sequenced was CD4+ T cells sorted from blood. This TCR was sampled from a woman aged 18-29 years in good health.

The CDR3 DNA reads TGCGCCAGCAGCTTGACCCGAGGCCCCTTGGCCTACACCTTC. Translation: CASSLTRGPLAYTF. This chain connects TRBV5-1 to TRBJ1-2; no clear D. Germline CDR1 and CDR2: SGHRS and YFSETQ. The CDR3 loop spans 14 amino acids. V was pared by 1 base and J by 10 bases, with 17 bases between.